This T cell receptor beta chain came from a study of cytomegalovirus exposure and HLA in healthy donors. The primer mix had 60 Vbeta and 13 Jbeta primers. Original processing methods: Some 80 million unique TCR beta chains, roughly 10 million shared, were counted in a later analysis. The table came from immunoSEQ multiplex PCR; TCRdb's copy has only in-frame clones and leaves some out. The D gene and trimming were derived from the DNA, and the V and J assignments and clone size from that table. This sample yields 190,000 or so clones, of which 80% are seen a single time; 0.65% belongs to the top ten. The source material was PBMCs. The TCR comes from a boy under 18 in good health and CMV-seronegative.

This chain's CDR3 is CASSRTSGGGSGELFF. The CDR3 DNA is TGTGCCAGCAGTCGGACTAGCGGGGGGGGTAGCGGGGAGCTGTTTTTT. The chain employs TRBV2 and TRBJ2-2; 15 bases map to TRBD2. V lost 5 bases, J lost 7 bases, and 5 bases stayed unmatched. Germline loops: CDR1 SNHLY, CDR2 FYNNEI. The CDR3 spans 16 residues. The variable domain in full, completed from reference TRBV2 and TRBJ2-2, reads EPEVTQTPSHQVTQMGQEVILRCVPISNHLYFYWYRQILGQKVEFLVSFYNNEISEKSEIFDDQFSVERPDGSNFTLKIRSTKLEDSAMYFCASSRTSGGGSGELFFGEGSRLTVL.